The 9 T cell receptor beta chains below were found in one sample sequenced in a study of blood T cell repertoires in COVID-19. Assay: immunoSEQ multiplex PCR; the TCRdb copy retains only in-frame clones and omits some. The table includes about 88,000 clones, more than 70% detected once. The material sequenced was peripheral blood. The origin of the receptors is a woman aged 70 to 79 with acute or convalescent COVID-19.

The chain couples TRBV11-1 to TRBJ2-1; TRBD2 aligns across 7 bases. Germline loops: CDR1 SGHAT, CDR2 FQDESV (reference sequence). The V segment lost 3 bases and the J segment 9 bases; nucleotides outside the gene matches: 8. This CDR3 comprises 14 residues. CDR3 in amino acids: CASSLSGGNGEQFF. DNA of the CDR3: TGTGCCAGCAGCTTGTCCGGGGGGAACGGTGAGCAGTTCTTC.

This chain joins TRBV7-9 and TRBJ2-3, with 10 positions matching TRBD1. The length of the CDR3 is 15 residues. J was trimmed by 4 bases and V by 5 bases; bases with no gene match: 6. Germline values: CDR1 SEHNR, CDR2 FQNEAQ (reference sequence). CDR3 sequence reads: CASSTGQGRPDTQYF. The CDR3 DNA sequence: TGTGCCAGCAGCACGGGACAGGGGAGGCCAGATACGCAGTATTTT.

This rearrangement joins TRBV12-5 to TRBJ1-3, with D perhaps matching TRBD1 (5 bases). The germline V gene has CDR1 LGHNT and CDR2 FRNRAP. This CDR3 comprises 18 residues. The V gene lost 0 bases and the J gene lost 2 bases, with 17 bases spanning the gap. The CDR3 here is CASGLVQWGRAPGNTIYF. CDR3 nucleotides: TGTGCTAGTGGTTTGGTACAGTGGGGCAGGGCCCCTGGAAACACCATATATTTT.

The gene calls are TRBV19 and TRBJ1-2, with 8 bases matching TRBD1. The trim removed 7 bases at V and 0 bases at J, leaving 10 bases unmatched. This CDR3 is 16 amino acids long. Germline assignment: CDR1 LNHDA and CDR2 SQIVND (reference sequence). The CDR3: CASTPDRDRSNYGYTF. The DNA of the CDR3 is TGTGCCAGTACCCCTGACCGGGACAGGTCTAACTATGGCTACACCTTC.

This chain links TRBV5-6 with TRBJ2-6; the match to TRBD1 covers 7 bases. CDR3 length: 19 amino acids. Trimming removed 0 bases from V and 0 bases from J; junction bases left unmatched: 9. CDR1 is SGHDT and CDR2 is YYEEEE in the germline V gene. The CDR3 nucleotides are TGTGCCAGCAGCTTGGACTTCCCGGGACAGTACTCTGGGGCCAACGTCCTGACTTTC. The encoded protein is CASSLDFPGQYSGANVLTF.

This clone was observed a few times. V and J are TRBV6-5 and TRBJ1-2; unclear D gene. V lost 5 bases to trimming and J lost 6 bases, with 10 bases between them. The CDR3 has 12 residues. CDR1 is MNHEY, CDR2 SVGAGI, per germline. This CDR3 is CASSPLGDGYTF. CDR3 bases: TGTGCCAGCAGTCCCCTAGGCGATGGCTACACCTTC.

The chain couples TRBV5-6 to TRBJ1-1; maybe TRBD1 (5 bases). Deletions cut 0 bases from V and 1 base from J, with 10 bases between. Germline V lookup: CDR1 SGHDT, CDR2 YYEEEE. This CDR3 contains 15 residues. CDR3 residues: CASSLEGRGNTEAFF. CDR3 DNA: TGTGCCAGCAGCTTGGAGGGGAGGGGGAACACTGAAGCTTTCTTT.

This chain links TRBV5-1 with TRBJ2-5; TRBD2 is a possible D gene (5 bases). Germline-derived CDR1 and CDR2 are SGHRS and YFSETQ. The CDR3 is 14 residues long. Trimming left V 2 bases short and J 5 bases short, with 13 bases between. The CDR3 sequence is CASSLRGNLETQYF. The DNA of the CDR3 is TGCGCCAGCAGCTTACGGGGAAACTTGGAGACCCAGTACTTC.

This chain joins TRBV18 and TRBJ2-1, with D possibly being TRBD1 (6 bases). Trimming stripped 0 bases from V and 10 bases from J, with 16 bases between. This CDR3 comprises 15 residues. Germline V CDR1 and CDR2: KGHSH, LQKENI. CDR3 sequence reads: CASSPPGTLEREQFF. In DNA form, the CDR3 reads TGTGCCAGCTCACCACCGGGGACACTGGAGAGGGAGCAGTTCTTC.